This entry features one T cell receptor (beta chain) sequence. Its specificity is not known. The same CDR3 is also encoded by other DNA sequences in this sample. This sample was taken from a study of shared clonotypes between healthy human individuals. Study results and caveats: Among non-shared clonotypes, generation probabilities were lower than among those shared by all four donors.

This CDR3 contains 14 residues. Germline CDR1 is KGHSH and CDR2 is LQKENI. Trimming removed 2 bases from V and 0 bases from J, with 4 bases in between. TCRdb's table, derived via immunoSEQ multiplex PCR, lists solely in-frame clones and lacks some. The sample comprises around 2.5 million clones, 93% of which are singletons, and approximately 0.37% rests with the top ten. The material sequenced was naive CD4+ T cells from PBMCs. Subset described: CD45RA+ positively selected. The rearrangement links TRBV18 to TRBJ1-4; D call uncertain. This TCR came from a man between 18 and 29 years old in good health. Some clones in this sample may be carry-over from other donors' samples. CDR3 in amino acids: CASSPRATNEKLFF. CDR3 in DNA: TGTGCCAGCTCACCAAGGGCAACTAATGAAAAACTGTTTTTT.